The rows below give T cell receptor beta chains drawn from one sample of a study of regulatory T cells in long-lasting Graves disease. Using its own MiXCR run on the multiplex PCR reads, TCRdb lists one record per CDR3 protein. The sample has 680,000 or so distinct CDR3 sequences, roughly 15% seen once. These data are also associated with another study on T cells in Graves' hyperthyroidism and ophthalmopathy.

The starting material was peripheral blood mononuclear cells (PBMCs), obtained at new diagnosis, from a patient treated with antithyroid drugs. These TCRs come from a woman under 40 with Graves disease. The CDR3 runs from the conserved cysteine through the conserved F or W. A D gene is named only where the DNA matches it firmly. Part of the rows lack a size; the others show once, few, many or a class for expanded clones.

clone_size,v_call,j_call,d_call,cdr3_aa,cdr3_nt
NA,TRBV20-1,TRBJ1-3,NA,CSARDFLGAGVLGNTIYF,TGCAGTGCTAGAGATTTTCTCGGGGCCGGGGTCCTTGGAAACACCATATATTTT
many,TRBV28,TRBJ1-5,NA,CASSLSGGNQPQHF,TGTGCCAGCAGTTTATCAGGGGGCAATCAGCCCCAGCATTTT
many,TRBV7-2,TRBJ2-7,TRBD1,CASSPQGSEQYF,TGTGCCAGCAGCCCACAGGGGAGCGAGCAGTACTTC
once,TRBV10-3,TRBJ2-3,NA,CAISPRMSTDTQYF,TGTGCCATCAGTCCCCGGATGTCTACAGATACGCAGTATTTT
NA,TRBV7-9,TRBJ2-5,NA,CASSASASGTKETQYF,TGTGCCAGCAGCGCTTCAGCCTCCGGGACGAAGGAGACCCAGTACTTC
NA,TRBV20-1,TRBJ2-2,TRBD1,CSAQGQGMTGELFF,TGCAGTGCCCAGGGACAGGGGATGACCGGGGAGCTGTTTTTT
NA,TRBV5-4,TRBJ2-3,NA,CASSRGVSSPSDTQYF,TGTGCCAGCAGCCGAGGGGTGTCGAGCCCCTCCGATACGCAGTATTTT
many,TRBV20-1,TRBJ2-7,TRBD2,CSASPWSGGYEQYF,TGCAGTGCTTCCCCTTGGAGCGGGGGATACGAGCAGTACTTC
NA,TRBV12-3/TRBV12-4,TRBJ1-1,TRBD1,CASSLRGPIEAFF,TGTGCCAGCAGTTTGAGGGGGCCCATTGAAGCTTTCTTT
many,TRBV7-2,TRBJ2-7,TRBD2,CASSSYGTSGSYEQYF,TGTGCCAGCAGCTCCTATGGGACTAGCGGGAGCTACGAGCAGTACTTC
many,TRBV28,TRBJ2-2,NA,CASSFLDRLAGELFF,TGTGCCAGCAGTTTTCTCGACAGGCTCGCCGGGGAGCTGTTTTTT
few,TRBV7-8,TRBJ1-1,NA,CASSLDQMNTEAFF,TGTGCCAGCAGCTTAGACCAGATGAACACTGAAGCTTTCTTT
many,TRBV6-1,TRBJ1-3,NA,CASSANPTGNTIYF,TGTGCCAGCAGTGCGAACCCGACTGGAAACACCATATATTTT
NA,TRBV27,TRBJ2-3,NA,CASSLFPADTQYF,TGTGCCAGCAGTTTATTCCCGGCAGATACGCAGTATTTT
few,TRBV10-3,TRBJ2-3,NA,CAISEIGSTDTQYF,TGTGCCATCAGTGAAATAGGGAGCACAGATACGCAGTATTTT
many,TRBV2,TRBJ2-1,NA,CASTSYEQFF,TGTGCCAGCACCAGCTATGAGCAGTTCTTC
NA,TRBV18,TRBJ2-1,NA,CASSPPVAELKQFF,TGTGCCAGCTCACCCCCCGTAGCCGAGTTAAAGCAGTTCTTC
NA,TRBV4-1,TRBJ1-4,NA,CASSQDAVKGEKLFF,TGCGCCAGCAGCCAAGATGCGGTGAAGGGGGAAAAACTGTTTTTT
many,TRBV18,TRBJ1-4,NA,CASSPEGKSYEKLFF,TGTGCCAGCTCACCAGAGGGGAAATCCTATGAAAAACTGTTTTTT
NA,TRBV9,TRBJ2-5,NA,CASSVGRGRENLAQYF,TGTGCCAGCAGCGTAGGACGGGGACGGGAGAACCTGGCCCAGTACTTC
few,TRBV5-1,TRBJ2-3,NA,CASSRGPGGTDTQYF,TGTGCCAGCAGCCGCGGACCCGGAGGTACAGATACGCAGTATTTT
NA,TRBV4-2,TRBJ2-7,NA,CASSQETASYEQYF,TGTGCCAGCAGCCAAGAGACGGCCTCCTACGAGCAGTACTTC
NA,TRBV11-3,TRBJ2-2,NA,CASSYPGPGELFF,TGTGCCAGCAGTTATCCAGGACCCGGGGAGCTGTTTTTT
NA,TRBV18,TRBJ2-1,NA,CASSPNSMRGNEQFF,TGTGCCAGCTCACCTAACTCAATGCGGGGCAATGAGCAGTTCTTC
few,TRBV27,TRBJ2-7,NA,CASSFRGWFSYEQYF,TGTGCCAGCAGTTTTAGAGGGTGGTTCTCCTACGAGCAGTACTTC
many,TRBV20-1,TRBJ1-5,TRBD1,CSAREGAGSNQPQHF,TGCAGTGCTAGGGAGGGGGCAGGGAGCAATCAGCCCCAGCATTTT
NA,TRBV9,TRBJ1-6,TRBD1,CASSAYRGTDSPLHF,TGTGCCAGCAGCGCCTACAGGGGAACGGATTCACCCCTCCACTTT
few,TRBV7-2,TRBJ2-2,NA,CASSGAGKTGELFF,TGTGCCAGCAGCGGAGCAGGGAAAACCGGGGAGCTGTTTTTT
NA,TRBV5-5,TRBJ2-4,NA,CASSLGPETGGGAQYF,TGTGCCAGCAGCTTGGGACCCGAAACCGGCGGAGGAGCACAGTACTTC
few,TRBV28,TRBJ1-5,NA,CASSGGRGGPWQPQHF,TGTGCCAGCAGCGGCGGGAGGGGCGGGCCATGGCAGCCCCAGCATTTT
few,TRBV15,TRBJ2-6,NA,CATSRVDSGANVLTF,TGTGCCACCAGCAGAGTGGACTCTGGGGCCAACGTCCTGACTTTC
few,TRBV5-4,TRBJ2-3,NA,CASSLVVGTDTQYF,TGTGCCAGCAGCTTGGTGGTAGGCACAGATACGCAGTATTTT